The entry below gives a single T cell receptor beta chain sequence along with its context. This entry belongs to a study of technical replicates of blood from several donors. Data came from immunoSEQ multiplex PCR; TCRdb stores just in-frame clones and leaves some out. The table has around 71,000 clones, roughly 92% seen once. The CDR3 is 15 residues long. V shed 5 bases, J shed 3 bases, and the junction held 6 bases outside the gene matches. The germline V gene encodes CDR1 KGHSH and CDR2 LQKENI. This clonotype was obtained from a human donor in good health. V is TRBV18 and J is TRBJ2-7; 11 nucleotides align to TRBD1. Sequencing was carried out using T cells isolated from PBMCs. This CDR3 is CASSGTGGRSYEQYF. As DNA, the CDR3 is TGTGCCAGCTCAGGGACAGGGGGAAGGAGCTACGAGCAGTACTTC.